This entry features one TCR beta chain sequence. These data are taken from a study of blood T cell repertoires in COVID-19. Study context: T cells, B-cell-depleted T cells, or PBMCs provided the cDNA or gDNA that served as material.

Germline CDR1 SGHAT, CDR2 FQNNGV. V trimming: 4 bases; J trimming: 7 bases; junction bases outside the gene matches: 17. This CDR3 region has 19 residues. Some clones are missing from TCRdb's copy, which holds only in-frame ones; the method was immunoSEQ multiplex PCR. The sample consists of over 300,000 clones, almost 90% of them appearing once. The sequence derives from a man younger than 30 with active or convalescent COVID-19. This chain uses TRBV11-2 with TRBJ2-1, with 12 bases that match TRBD2. The sample consisted of peripheral blood. CDR3 in DNA: TGTGCCAGCAGCTATATCATTGGGACTAGCGGGTCGGGGGTGAATGAGCAGTTCTTC. This codes for CASSYIIGTSGSGVNEQFF.